One and the same sample provided the 17 T cell receptor beta chains below, sequenced in a study of a mutant IDH1 vaccine in newly diagnosed glioma. Assay: immunoSEQ multiplex PCR; the TCRdb copy retains only in-frame clones and omits some. The data hold tens of thousands of clones, with 70% to 90% observed a single time. The time point was: baseline, week 1 (first vaccination visit). Treatment specified: pre-vaccination baseline after standard-of-care therapy. Sequencing was performed on PBMCs, taken from a glioma patient treated with radiotherapy, temozolomide or both. These receptors all come from a man in his forties or fifties with glioma.

This rearrangement joins TRBV18 to TRBJ1-1, with D possibly TRBD1 on 5 matching bases. V gave up 1 base and J gave up 4 bases, with 7 bases separating them. The CDR3 is 13 residues long. CDR1 is KGHSH, CDR2 LQKENI, per germline. The CDR3 bases are TGTGCCAGCTCACCACGGGGGGGCACTGAAGCTTTCTTT. Amino acids: CASSPRGGTEAFF.

V gene TRBV10-3 combines with J gene TRBJ2-7, with a possible D match to TRBD2 (5 bases). CDR1 and CDR2 (germline): ENHRY, SYGVKD. This CDR3 region has 16 residues. V was pared by 1 base and J by 0 bases, with 13 bases between. The CDR3 protein is CAISELKRSGSYEQYF. In nucleotides, the CDR3 is TGTGCCATCAGTGAGTTAAAGCGGAGCGGCTCCTACGAGCAGTACTTC.

This rearrangement joins TRBV6-5 to TRBJ2-7; TRBD1 matches 9 bases. Germline loops: CDR1 MNHEY, CDR2 SVGAGI. With V trimmed by 0 bases and J by 4 bases, 1 base remained unmatched. The CDR3 contains 14 residues. The CDR3, as DNA: TGTGCCAGCAGTTACTCGACAGGGGGGTACGAGCAGTACTTC. Its protein is CASSYSTGGYEQYF.

The chain recombines TRBV6-1 with TRBJ2-1, with 7 bases identical to TRBD2. J gave up 9 bases and V 6 bases, and 11 bases lay outside the gene matches. CDR3 length: 14 residues. Germline V lookup: CDR1 MNHNS, CDR2 SASEGT. CDR3 amino acids: CASSPGVAGREQFF. The CDR3, as DNA: TGTGCCAGCAGCCCCGGGGTAGCGGGCCGTGAGCAGTTCTTC.

This chain uses TRBV10-3 with TRBJ2-7, with TRBD1 identical over 9 bases. CDR3 length: 16 residues. Germline loops: CDR1 ENHRY, CDR2 SYGVKD. V lost 5 bases, J lost 0 bases, and 8 bases stayed unmatched. The CDR3 here is CAISTTGGSGSYEQYF. The CDR3 DNA reads TGTGCCATCAGTACTACAGGGGGCTCGGGCTCCTACGAGCAGTACTTC.

This chain connects TRBV5-1 to TRBJ2-1, with a possible D match to TRBD2 (7 bases). From germline, CDR1 is SGHRS and CDR2 YFSETQ. The V and J ends lost 3 bases and 6 bases respectively, with 16 bases between them. CDR3 length equals 15 residues. The CDR3 sequence is CASSYGGGGPNEQFF. DNA for the CDR3: TGCGCCAGCAGCTATGGAGGGGGAGGGCCCAATGAGCAGTTCTTC.

CDR3 amino acids: CASGNRVTEAFF. CDR3 bases: TGTGCCAGCGGGAACAGGGTCACTGAAGCTTTCTTT. The gene calls are TRBV7-9 and TRBJ1-1; TRBD1 is a possible D gene (6 bases). Germline V CDR1 and CDR2: SEHNR, FQNEAQ (reference sequence). CDR3 length: 12 residues. Trimming took 8 bases from V and 4 from J, leaving 11 bases between them.

This rearrangement joins TRBV2 to TRBJ2-6; possible D gene TRBD1, 6 bases. Germline V CDR1 and CDR2: SNHLY, FYNNEI. V lost 4 bases to trimming and J lost 0 bases, with 16 bases between them. The CDR3 length is 18 residues. In DNA form, the CDR3 reads TGTGCCAGCAGTGTGATGGCAGGGGCCTTCTCTGGGGCCAACGTCCTGACTTTC. Translated, it gives CASSVMAGAFSGANVLTF.

This chain joins TRBV11-2 and TRBJ1-3, with a weak D call TRBD1 (6 bases). Germline CDR1 and CDR2: SGHAT and FQNNGV. This CDR3 spans 16 amino acids. Trimming removed 4 bases from V and 0 bases from J, with 13 bases in between. The CDR3 bases are TGTGCCAGCAGCTACATCCGGGGGCCCTCTGGAAACACCATATATTTT. The encoded protein is CASSYIRGPSGNTIYF.

The V call is TRBV10-3, the J call TRBJ2-7; 9 nucleotides line up with TRBD1. The CDR3 has 14 residues. CDR1 is ENHRY and CDR2 is SYGVKD in the germline V gene. With 6 bases clipped from V and 1 base from J, the junction kept 4 bases outside the gene matches. CDR3 sequence: CAISGQGKSYEQYF. The CDR3 coding sequence is TGTGCCATCAGCGGACAGGGGAAGTCCTACGAGCAGTACTTC.

The chain joins TRBV2 to TRBJ1-5; D is ambiguous. CDR1 is SNHLY, CDR2 FYNNEI, per germline. V lost 1 base and J 2 bases, leaving 9 bases between the germline ends. CDR3 size: 15 residues. In DNA, the CDR3 is TGTGCCAGCAGTGAAGGGGGTGGAGGCAATCAGCCCCAGCATTTT. It codes for CASSEGGGGNQPQHF.

V gene TRBV5-5 combines with J gene TRBJ2-1; 13 bases map to TRBD2. CDR3 length: 17 residues. The germline gives CDR1 SGHKS, CDR2 YYEKEE (reference sequence). Germline trimming cut 4 bases from V and 10 bases from J; bases unmatched to any gene: 14. The DNA for the CDR3 is TGTGCCAGCAGCCGAATGACTAGCGGGAGGTCCTCCGGGGAGCAGTTCTTC. Translated, it gives CASSRMTSGRSSGEQFF.

The V call is TRBV15, the J call TRBJ2-6; 9 bases map to TRBD2. V dropped 3 bases and J dropped 3; count of bases not matched to a gene: 3. In germline, CDR1 is LNHNV, CDR2 YYDKDF (reference sequence). The CDR3 consists of 16 residues. The CDR3 region is CATSRREGLGANVLTF. For the CDR3, the DNA is TGTGCCACCAGCAGGCGGGAGGGCCTTGGGGCCAACGTCCTGACTTTC.

CDR3: CASSFQGAATNEKLFF. The CDR3 DNA reads as TGTGCCAGCAGTTTTCAGGGGGCAGCAACTAATGAAAAACTGTTTTTT. The chain has TRBV27 and TRBJ1-4; 8 nucleotides align to TRBD1. V shed 3 bases, J shed 0 bases, and the junction held 3 bases outside the gene matches. CDR1 and CDR2 (germline): MNHEY, SMNVEV (reference sequence). The CDR3 totals 16 residues.

The chain carries TRBV4-1 and TRBJ1-2; no definite D call. The V end lost 1 base, the J end lost 0 bases, and 12 bases lay between the germline ends. Germline-derived CDR1 and CDR2 are MGHRA and YSYEKL. The CDR3 length is 16 residues. CDR3 sequence: CASSQVVPRSNYGYTF. DNA for the CDR3: TGCGCCAGCAGCCAAGTGGTCCCCAGGTCTAACTATGGCTACACCTTC.

The CDR3 DNA sequence: TGCGCCAGCAGCTTGGGAACAGGGCGTCACTCTGGAAACACCATATATTTT. Amino acid sequence: CASSLGTGRHSGNTIYF. The genes are TRBV5-1 and TRBJ1-3; weak D call: TRBD1 (6 bases). The germline gives CDR1 SGHRS, CDR2 YFSETQ. The germline V and J ends were trimmed by 0 bases and 0 bases, with 13 bases remaining between them. CDR3 size: 17 residues.

V and J are TRBV5-5 and TRBJ2-7; 9 positions match TRBD2. CDR1 and CDR2 from the germline V gene are SGHKS and YYEKEE (reference sequence). V lost 4 bases to trimming and J lost 3 bases; unmatched junction nucleotides: 5. The CDR3 is 14 amino acids. The CDR3 sequence: CASSATSGRYEQYF. The CDR3 bases are TGTGCCAGCAGCGCGACTAGCGGCCGCTACGAGCAGTACTTC.